This is a list of T cell receptor beta chains from one sample in a study of cytomegalovirus exposure and HLA in healthy donors. Sequenced by immunoSEQ multiplex PCR; TCRdb stores in-frame clones only, minus some. Here the sample spans over 100,000 clones, more than 65% being singletons. Material for sequencing was PBMCs. The receptors were gathered from a woman aged 25 to 39 in good health and CMV-seronegative. Both conserved end residues are part of each CDR3. The D gene is left open where the match is weak. Only part of the rows carry a size: once, few, many, or a class if the clone is expanded.

TRBD2 TRBJ2-3 TRBV27 few TGTGCCAGCAGGACGGGGGGAGATACGCAGTATTTT CASRTGGDTQYF
TRBD1 TRBJ1-5 TRBV28 - TGTGCCAGCAGTTCTCCGGGACAGGGAAGGGAGAGCAATCAGCCCCAGCATTTT CASSSPGQGRESNQPQHF
TRBD2 TRBJ2-7 TRBV6-1 - TGTGCCAGCAGCAGACTAGCGGGAGTTTCCTACGAGCAGTACTTC CASSRLAGVSYEQYF
- TRBJ2-7 TRBV7-9 - TGTGCCAGCAGAGGCCAGACAGAAAACTACGAGCAGTACTTC CASRGQTENYEQYF
TRBD1 TRBJ1-1 TRBV2 few TGTGCCAGCAAGGGACAGGGTGTGAGACGGGCTTTCTTT CASKGQGVRRAFF
- TRBJ1-1 TRBV21-1 few TGTGCCAGCAGTCAACCGGGACAGAACACTGAAGCTTTCTTT CASSQPGQNTEAFF
TRBD1 TRBJ1-1 TRBV5-4 - TGTGCCAGCGGGACAGGTACTAACACTGAAGCTTTCTTT CASGTGTNTEAFF
TRBD1 TRBJ1-5 TRBV6-1 once TGTGCCAGCAGTTATGGGCAGGGGGGTCAGCCCCAGCATTTT CASSYGQGGQPQHF
- TRBJ2-1 TRBV4-1 few TGCGCCAGCAGCCAAGACGGCAGGTATCACCTCAATGAGCAGTTCTTC CASSQDGRYHLNEQFF
- TRBJ2-1 TRBV25-1 - TGTGCCAGCCGCCTTAGACTTTTCGATGAGCAGTTCTTC CASRLRLFDEQFF
TRBD2 TRBJ2-7 TRBV30 - TGTGCCTGGAATCCTCCGGGGGGGGTCGATTACGAGCAGTACTTC CAWNPPGGVDYEQYF
- TRBJ1-1 TRBV7-9 - TGTGCCAGCAGCTTCGGGAACACTGAAGCTTTCTTT CASSFGNTEAFF
- TRBJ1-3 TRBV19 - TGTGCCAGTAGTACCTCGTACAGGGCCCCAACAGGAAACACCATATATTTT CASSTSYRAPTGNTIYF
TRBD1 TRBJ2-7 TRBV7-8 - TGTGCCAGCAGCCAGGGACAGGTGCTTCGCGAGCAGTACTTC CASSQGQVLREQYF
TRBD1 TRBJ1-1 TRBV5-1 - TGCGCCAGCAGCCCACGACAGGGGGCTCGGACTGAAGCTTTCTTT CASSPRQGARTEAFF
- TRBJ1-2 TRBV5-6 - TGTGCCAGCAGCCCGGGGGACGGCGTTCAGGGCTATGGCTACACCTTC CASSPGDGVQGYGYTF
TRBD2 TRBJ2-3 TRBV5-1 - TGCGCCAGCAGCTTGGGCCTAGCGGGGGGGCTGGGTACGCAGTATTTT CASSLGLAGGLGTQYF
TRBD1 TRBJ2-2 TRBV6-6 - TGTGTAAGCACAGGGGGCACCGGGGAGCTGTTTTTT CVSTGGTGELFF
- TRBJ1-1 TRBV10-3 - TGTGCCATCAGCTCGACAGCCATGAACACTGAAGCTTTCTTT CAISSTAMNTEAFF
TRBD1 TRBJ1-5 TRBV5-6 - TGTGCCAGCAGCTTGAATGCAGCAGGGGGCGCGTCTCAGCCCCAGCATTTT CASSLNAAGGASQPQHF
- TRBJ1-4 TRBV19 few TGTGCCAGTAGTATAAGAGGGCTCGAAGAAAAACTGTTTTTT CASSIRGLEEKLFF
- TRBJ2-1 TRBV14 - TGTGCCAGCAGCCAAGTAGGGGGGGCTAGCTCCTACAATGAGCAGTTCTTC CASSQVGGASSYNEQFF
- TRBJ1-1 TRBV6-1 - TGTGCCAGCAGTGAAAGGAGAGCTGAAGCTTTCTTT CASSERRAEAFF